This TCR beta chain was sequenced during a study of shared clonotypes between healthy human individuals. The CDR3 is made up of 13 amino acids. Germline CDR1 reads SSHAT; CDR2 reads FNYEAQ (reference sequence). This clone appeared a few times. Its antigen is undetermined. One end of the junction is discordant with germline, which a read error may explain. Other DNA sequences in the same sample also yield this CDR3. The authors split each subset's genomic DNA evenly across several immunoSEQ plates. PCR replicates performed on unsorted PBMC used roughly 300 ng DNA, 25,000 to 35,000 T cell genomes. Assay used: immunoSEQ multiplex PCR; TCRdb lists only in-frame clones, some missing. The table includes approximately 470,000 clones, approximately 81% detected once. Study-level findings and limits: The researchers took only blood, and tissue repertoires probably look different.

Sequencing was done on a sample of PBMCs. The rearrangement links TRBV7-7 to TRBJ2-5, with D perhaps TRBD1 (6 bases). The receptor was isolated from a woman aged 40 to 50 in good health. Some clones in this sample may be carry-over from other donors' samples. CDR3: CASSLDRQETQYF. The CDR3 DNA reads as TGTGCTAGCAGCTTAGACAGGCAAGAGACCCAGTACTTC.